The sequence of this T cell receptor beta chain was determined in a study of T cell repertoires in cytomegalovirus infection. Study-level information: CMV epitopes in the study were HLA-C-restricted (recently identified) and HLA-B-restricted (well studied).

TCRdb reprocessed the reads with MiXCR, giving one entry per CDR3 protein. The repertoire holds some 350,000 distinct CDR3 sequences, with nearly 35% as singletons. The CDR3 contains 14 residues. The germline V gene has CDR1 LNHDA and CDR2 SQIVND (reference sequence). V shed 7 bases, J shed 1 base, and the junction held 2 bases outside the gene matches. This clonotype has only a few counts. Its antigen is as yet unknown. This rearrangement joins TRBV19 to TRBJ2-2; 8 bases are a match to TRBD1. The source was cultured PBMCs, collected from culture after CMV antigen stimulation. This receptor was obtained from a human donor in good health (CMV status not recorded). Some clones in this sample may be carry-over from other donors' samples. The CDR3 nucleotides read TGTGCCAGTACCGGGACAGGGAACACCGGGGAGCTGTTTTTT. Protein sequence: CASTGTGNTGELFF.